A single sample gave rise to the 5 T cell receptor beta chains below, sequenced in a study of neoadjuvant anti-PD-1 for oral cavity cancer. The table came from immunoSEQ multiplex PCR; TCRdb's copy has only in-frame clones and leaves some out. The table records 15,000 to 20,000 clones, 60% to 70% of them present only once. The material sequenced was PBMCs, taken before nivolumab (anti-PD-1) treatment. These receptors all come from a person aged 35 to 85 with oral cavity squamous cell carcinoma.

V gene TRBV6-1 combines with J gene TRBJ2-7; TRBD2 is a possible D gene (6 bases). With 6 bases removed from V and 7 bases from J, the gap between germline ends came to 22 bases. The CDR3 covers 15 residues. Per germline, CDR1 MNHNS and CDR2 SASEGT. The CDR3 bases are TGTGCCAGCAGAGAACCGGGGTCAGCGGCGGGGGAGCAGTACTTC. Translation gives CASREPGSAAGEQYF.

This chain's CDR3 is CASSRGSGYNEQFF. DNA of the CDR3: TGTGCCAGCAGTCGCGGGAGTGGGTACAATGAGCAGTTCTTC. The chain employs TRBV6-5 and TRBJ2-1; TRBD2 matches at 7 bases. There are 14 residues in the CDR3. The germline V gene has CDR1 MNHEY and CDR2 SVGAGI. V was pared by 5 bases and J by 4 bases, with 5 bases of the junction left unmatched.

This chain links TRBV2 with TRBJ1-1; no definite D call. The CDR3 is 14 amino acids. Trimming shortened V by 7 bases and J by 1 base, and 13 bases separated the two germline ends. Germline V gene sequence: CDR1 SNHLY, CDR2 FYNNEI. This CDR3 reads CASTGPPPNTEAFF. CDR3 nucleotides: TGTGCCAGCACCGGCCCACCCCCGAACACTGAAGCTTTCTTT.

The rearrangement links TRBV2 to TRBJ2-7; D not resolved. CDR3 length equals 13 residues. Germline CDR1 reads SNHLY; CDR2 reads FYNNEI. Trimming removed 2 bases at V and 5 bases at J, with 10 bases between. CDR3 bases: TGTGCCAGCAGTGAAAAACTAACCGACGAGCAGTACTTC. Protein: CASSEKLTDEQYF.

This chain connects TRBV30 to TRBJ1-2, with TRBD1 matching over 8 bases. The CDR3 has 15 residues. Per germline, CDR1 GTSNPN and CDR2 SVGIG (reference sequence). The ends lost 0 bases at V and 6 bases at J; junction bases unmatched: 9. The CDR3 loop reads CAWSVWAQGADGYTF. The CDR3 DNA follows: TGTGCCTGGAGTGTATGGGCCCAGGGGGCAGATGGCTACACCTTC.